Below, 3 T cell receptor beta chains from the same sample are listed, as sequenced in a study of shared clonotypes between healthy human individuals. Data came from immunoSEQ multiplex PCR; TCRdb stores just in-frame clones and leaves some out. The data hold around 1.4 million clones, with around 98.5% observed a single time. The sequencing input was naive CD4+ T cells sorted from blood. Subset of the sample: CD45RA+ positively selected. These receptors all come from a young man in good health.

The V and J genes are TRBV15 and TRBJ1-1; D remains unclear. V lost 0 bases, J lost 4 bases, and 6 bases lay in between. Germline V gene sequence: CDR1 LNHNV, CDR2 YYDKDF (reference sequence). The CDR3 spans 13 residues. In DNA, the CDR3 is TGTGCCACCAGCAGAGAGCAGAGCACTGAAGCTTTCTTT. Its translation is CATSREQSTEAFF.

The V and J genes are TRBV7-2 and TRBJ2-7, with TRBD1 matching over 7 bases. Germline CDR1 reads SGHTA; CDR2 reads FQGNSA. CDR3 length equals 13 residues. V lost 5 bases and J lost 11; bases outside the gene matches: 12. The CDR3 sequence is CASSPNLRQGKYF. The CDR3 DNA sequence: TGTGCCAGCAGCCCGAATCTCAGACAGGGAAAGTACTTC.

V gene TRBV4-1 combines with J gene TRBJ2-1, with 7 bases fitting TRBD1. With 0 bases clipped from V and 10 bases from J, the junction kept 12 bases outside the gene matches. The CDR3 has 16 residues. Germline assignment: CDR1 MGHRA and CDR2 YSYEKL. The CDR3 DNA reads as TGCGCCAGCAGCCAAGATCTGGGCAGGGGGTTCGACGAGCAGTTCTTC. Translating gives CASSQDLGRGFDEQFF.